This T cell receptor beta chain was obtained from a study of T-cell reconstitution after alpha-beta-depleted transplantation in children. Study-level findings and limits: T-cell counts and diversity were attributed mostly to newly produced T cells one year after transplant.

This CDR3 has 14 residues. Germline V gene lookup returns CDR1 SGHAT and CDR2 FQNNGV. V shed 4 bases and J shed 2 bases, with 11 bases lying between them. For TCRbeta, the library was prepared with unique molecular identifiers. TCRdb reprocessed the PCR reads via MiXCR and lists one record per CDR3 protein. The table shows some 180,000 distinct CDR3 sequences, with about 7% occurring only once. This clonotype was observed at least ten times. Its specificity is unknown. Sequences were derived from PBMCs, sampled before TCRalphabeta/CD19-depleted stem cell transplant. This clonotype was obtained from a boy aged 2-9 years with acute lymphoblastic leukemia, due to receive a stem cell transplant. The V gene is TRBV11-2, the J gene TRBJ2-5; weak D call: TRBD2 (6 bases). The CDR3, as DNA: TGTGCCAGCAGCTCGTTGGGGGGTCAAGAGACCCAGTACTTC. This gives the protein CASSSLGGQETQYF.